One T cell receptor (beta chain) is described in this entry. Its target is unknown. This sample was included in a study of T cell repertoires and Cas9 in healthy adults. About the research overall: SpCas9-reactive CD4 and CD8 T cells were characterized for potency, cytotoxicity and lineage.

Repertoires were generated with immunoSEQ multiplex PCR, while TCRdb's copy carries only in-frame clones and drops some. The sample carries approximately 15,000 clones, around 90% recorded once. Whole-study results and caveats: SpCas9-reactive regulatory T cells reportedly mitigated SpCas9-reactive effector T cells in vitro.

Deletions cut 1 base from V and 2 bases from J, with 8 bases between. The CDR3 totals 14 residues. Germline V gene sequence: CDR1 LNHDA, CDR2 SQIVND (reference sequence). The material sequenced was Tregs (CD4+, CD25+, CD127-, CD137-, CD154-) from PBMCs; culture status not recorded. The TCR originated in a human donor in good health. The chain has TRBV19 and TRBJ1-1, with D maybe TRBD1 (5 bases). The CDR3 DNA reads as TGTGCCAGTAGTATAGCAGGGTTCAACACTGAAGCTTTCTTT. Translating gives CASSIAGFNTEAFF.